The source of this T cell receptor beta chain is a study of cytomegalovirus exposure and HLA in healthy donors. The CDR3 is 15 amino acids. V lost 4 bases and J lost 4; bases outside the gene matches: 4. Germline V CDR1 and CDR2: MNHNS, SASEGT. This table comes from immunoSEQ multiplex PCR, and its TCRdb copy is limited to in-frame clones, with some not included. The profile shows roughly 220,000 clones, around four fifths of them singletons. Specimen: PBMCs. This clonotype was obtained from a woman in her twenties or thirties in good health and CMV-seropositive. The V and J genes are TRBV6-1 and TRBJ2-1, with 10 bases fitting TRBD1. The DNA of the CDR3 is TGTGCCAGCAGTGTCCGGGACAGGGGATACAATGAGCAGTTCTTC. Encoded protein: CASSVRDRGYNEQFF.